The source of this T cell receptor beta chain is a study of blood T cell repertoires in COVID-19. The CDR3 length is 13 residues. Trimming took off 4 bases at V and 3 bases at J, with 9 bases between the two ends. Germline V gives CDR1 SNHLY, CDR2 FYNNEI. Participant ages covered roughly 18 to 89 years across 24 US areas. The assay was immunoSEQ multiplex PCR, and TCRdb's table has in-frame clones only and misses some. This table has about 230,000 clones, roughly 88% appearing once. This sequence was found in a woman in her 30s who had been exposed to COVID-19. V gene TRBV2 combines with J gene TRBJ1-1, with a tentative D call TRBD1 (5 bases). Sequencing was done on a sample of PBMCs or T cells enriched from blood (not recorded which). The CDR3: CASSVDRHTEAFF. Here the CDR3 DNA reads TGTGCCAGCAGTGTCGACAGACACACTGAAGCTTTCTTT. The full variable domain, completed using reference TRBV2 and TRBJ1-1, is EPEVTQTPSHQVTQMGQEVILRCVPISNHLYFYWYRQILGQKVEFLVSFYNNEISEKSEIFDDQFSVERPDGSNFTLKIRSTKLEDSAMYFCASSVDRHTEAFFGQGTRLTVV.